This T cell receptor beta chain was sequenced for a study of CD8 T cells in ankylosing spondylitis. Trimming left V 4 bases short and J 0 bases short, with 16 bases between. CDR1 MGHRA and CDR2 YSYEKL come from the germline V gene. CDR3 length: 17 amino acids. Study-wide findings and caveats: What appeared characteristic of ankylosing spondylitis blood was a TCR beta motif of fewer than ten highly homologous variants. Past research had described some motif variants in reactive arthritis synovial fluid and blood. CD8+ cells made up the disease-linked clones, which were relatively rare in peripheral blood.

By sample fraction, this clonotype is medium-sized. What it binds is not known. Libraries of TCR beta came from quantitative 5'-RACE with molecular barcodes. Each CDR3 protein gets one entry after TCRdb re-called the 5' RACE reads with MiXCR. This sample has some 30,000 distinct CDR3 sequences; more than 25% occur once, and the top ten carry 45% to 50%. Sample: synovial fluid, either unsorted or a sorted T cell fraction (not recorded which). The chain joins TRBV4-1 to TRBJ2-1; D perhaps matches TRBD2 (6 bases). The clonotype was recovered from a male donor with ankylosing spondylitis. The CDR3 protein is CASSPMGGSSSYNEQFF. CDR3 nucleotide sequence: TGCGCCAGCAGCCCAATGGGGGGATCCAGCTCCTACAATGAGCAGTTCTTC.